A selection of T cell receptor beta chains follows, all from one sample in a study of spatial heterogeneity in lung cancer. TCRdb reanalysed the 5' RACE reads using MiXCR and keeps one entry per CDR3 protein. The sample has 20,000 to 25,000 distinct CDR3 sequences, under 8% seen once. Source: PBMCs, taken at surgery. These TCRs come from a male donor with early-stage non-small cell lung cancer. The conserved cysteine and the conserved F or W are not part of the CDR3 here. Fields, in order: J gene, CDR3 length, V gene, CDR3 protein.

j_gene: TRBJ2-3
len: 14
v_gene: TRBV28
CDR3aa: ASSLPRARGTDTQY

j_gene: TRBJ2-1
len: 13
v_gene: TRBV6-6
CDR3aa: ASTTGGRAYNEQF

j_gene: TRBJ1-2
len: 12
v_gene: TRBV19
CDR3aa: ATSRLSTPYGYT

j_gene: TRBJ1-2
len: 13
v_gene: TRBV7-8
CDR3aa: ASSLGSRANYGYT

j_gene: TRBJ1-5
len: 13
v_gene: TRBV10-3
CDR3aa: AISESDISNQPQH

j_gene: TRBJ1-2
len: 10
v_gene: TRBV19
CDR3aa: AITRSAPSGT

j_gene: TRBJ2-2
len: 13
v_gene: TRBV19
CDR3aa: ASSLRQGMTGELF

j_gene: TRBJ2-1
len: 14
v_gene: TRBV10-3
CDR3aa: AIRRGPSGSQGEQF

j_gene: TRBJ2-2
len: 12
v_gene: TRBV5-1
CDR3aa: ASSQEGWAGELF

j_gene: TRBJ2-2
len: 14
v_gene: TRBV12-3/TRBV12-4
CDR3aa: ASISPGAAGNGELF